The table lists the clone carrying this T cell receptor (beta chain) with a few counts. The germline V gene encodes CDR1 MDHEN and CDR2 SYDVKM. After removal of 5 bases from V and 6 bases from J, the junction contained 14 bases not matched to a gene. The CDR3 consists of 16 residues. This specimen belongs to a study of blood T cell repertoires in COVID-19. Study-wide background: PBMCs, B-cell-depleted T cells, or T cells provided the cDNA or gDNA that made up the material.

Sequencing used immunoSEQ multiplex PCR; TCRdb keeps in-frame clones, though not all of them. The sample has about 200,000 clones, over 75% seen once. Material: peripheral blood. The clonotype was recovered from a human donor in a cohort sampled during active COVID-19. V and J are TRBV28 and TRBJ1-2; 8 bases align to TRBD1. CDR3 loop: CASSLRSGGASHGYTF. DNA of the CDR3: TGTGCCAGCAGTCTCCGCTCAGGGGGCGCGTCTCATGGCTACACCTTC.